This entry describes one T cell receptor beta chain. The TCR beta repertoire was assessed by survey-level immunoSEQ sequencing. The table came from immunoSEQ multiplex PCR; TCRdb's copy has only in-frame clones and leaves some out. The sample yields about 68,000 clones, over 85% seen once. Looked up from germline, CDR1 is MNHEY and CDR2 is SVGAGI. With 2 bases removed from V and 3 bases from J, the gap between germline ends came to 8 bases. The CDR3 has 13 amino acids. V is TRBV6-5 and J is TRBJ2-7; a weak D match, TRBD1 (6 bases). Input material: PBMCs. This clonotype originated in a man aged 35 to 55 with rheumatoid arthritis. The DNA of the CDR3 is TGTGCCAGCAGTTACGGGGGCAACTACGAGCAGTACTTC. Protein: CASSYGGNYEQYF.